The rows below give T cell receptor beta chains drawn from one sample of a study of T-cell memory formation after mild COVID-19. TCRdb used MiXCR to reprocess the 5' RACE reads, holding one entry per CDR3 protein. The table has almost 550,000 distinct CDR3 sequences, around 21% seen once. Specimen: PBMCs or a T cell subset sorted from them (not recorded which). The receptors originated from an adult woman who had mild COVID-19 (a few samples of this study predate the infection). Cell type and time point are not known. Both conserved end residues are part of each CDR3. A D gene is named only where the DNA matches it firmly. The size of a clone is reported for some rows only, either as once, few or many, or as a class for expanded clones.

>TRBJ1-2|TRBV18|15|.|TRBD1
TGTGCCAGCTCACCACAGGACAGGGTCGGCTATGGCTACACCTTC
CASSPQDRVGYGYTF
>TRBJ2-7|TRBV20-1|13|.|.
TGCAGTGCCTCGAAGAGGACCGCCTACGAGCAGTACTTC
CSASKRTAYEQYF
>TRBJ1-5|TRBV6-6|18|.|.
TGTGCCAGCAGTTATCCCCGGGGGGCCCCGATAAACAATCAGCCCCAGCATTTT
CASSYPRGAPINNQPQHF
>TRBJ2-5|TRBV7-9|14|.|TRBD1
TGTGCCAGCAGCAGACAGGGGACCCAAGAGACCCAGTACTTC
CASSRQGTQETQYF
>TRBJ2-1|TRBV29-1|14|.|TRBD1
TGCAGCGTTTCCGACAGGGGGCTTGTTAATGAGCAGTTCTTC
CSVSDRGLVNEQFF
>TRBJ2-7|TRBV5-1|15|.|.
TGCGCCAGCAGCTTGGCCGGCGGGGGCGTTCGCGAGCAGTACTTC
CASSLAGGGVREQYF
>TRBJ2-1|TRBV7-3|16|few|TRBD1
TGTGCCAGCAGCTTAAAAGGGACAGGGCAGCACAATGAGCAGTTCTTC
CASSLKGTGQHNEQFF
>TRBJ2-4|TRBV7-6|12|.|.
TGTGCCAGCAGCTTACTGGGAAACATTCAGTACTTC
CASSLLGNIQYF
>TRBJ1-5|TRBV18|12|.|TRBD1
TGTGCCAGCGAGGGGGCTGGACAGCCCCAGCATTTT
CASEGAGQPQHF
>TRBJ2-5|TRBV12-3/TRBV12-4|15|.|.
TGTGCCAGCAGTCCCCGGGACCTAATGGGGGAGACCCAGTACTTC
CASSPRDLMGETQYF
>TRBJ2-1|TRBV29-1|14|many|.
TGCAGCGTTGAAGGGCTAGCGTTGTTCAATGAGCAGTTCTTC
CSVEGLALFNEQFF
>TRBJ2-3|TRBV6-2/TRBV6-3|14|.|.
TGTGCCAGCAGTTACTCGTACCCCACAGATACGCAGTATTTT
CASSYSYPTDTQYF
>TRBJ1-1|TRBV2|11|few|.
TGTGCCAGCGGTTGGCGGACTGAAGCTTTCTTT
CASGWRTEAFF
>TRBJ2-7|TRBV7-9|12|many|.
TGTGCCAGCAGCCGACCAGGCTACGAGCAGTACTTC
CASSRPGYEQYF
>TRBJ2-7|TRBV9|13|few|TRBD1
TGTGCCAGCAGCGGACAGGGTGGCAACGAGCAGTACTTC
CASSGQGGNEQYF
>TRBJ2-1|TRBV27|18|.|TRBD2
TGTGCCAGCAGTTTATATCGTATAGCGGGAGGGTCCTACAATGAGCAGTTCTTC
CASSLYRIAGGSYNEQFF
>TRBJ2-1|TRBV5-1|11|.|.
TGCGCCAGCAGCAACCGGGAGTCGCAGTTCTTC
CASSNRESQFF
>TRBJ2-1|TRBV27|15|few|TRBD1
TGTGCCAGCAGTTTATTGGGGACACAGGGGAATGAGCAGTTCTTC
CASSLLGTQGNEQFF
>TRBJ1-2|TRBV15|14|few|TRBD1
TGTGCCACCAGCAGATCGCGGGACAGGGATGGCTACACCTTC
CATSRSRDRDGYTF
>TRBJ2-7|TRBV12-3/TRBV12-4|13|.|TRBD2
TGTGCCAGCAGGCCGACTAGCTCTAGCGAGCAGTACTTC
CASRPTSSSEQYF
>TRBJ1-1|TRBV20-1|14|few|.
TGCAGTGCTAGAGCCCCGGACAGGAACACTGAAGCTTTCTTT
CSARAPDRNTEAFF
>TRBJ2-3|TRBV24-1|14|.|TRBD2
TGTGCCACCAATGCCGGACTAGCGACAGATACGCAGTATTTT
CATNAGLATDTQYF
>TRBJ2-3|TRBV6-5|14|few|.
TGTGCCAGCAAAATAGGACGGCTCACAGATACGCAGTATTTT
CASKIGRLTDTQYF
>TRBJ2-3|TRBV6-1|15|.|TRBD2
TGTGCCAGCACAGAGGTAGCGGGGGGGACAGATACGCAGTATTTT
CASTEVAGGTDTQYF
>TRBJ2-1|TRBV18|15|few|TRBD2
TGTGCCAGCTCCCGCGGGGGGATAACCTACAATGAGCAGTTCTTC
CASSRGGITYNEQFF
>TRBJ2-3|TRBV6-5|15|few|.
TGTGCCAGCAGTTACTCGAGTCCCGGAGGAGATACGCAGTATTTT
CASSYSSPGGDTQYF
>TRBJ2-5|TRBV12-3/TRBV12-4|15|.|.
TGTGCCAGCAGTTCGGGACTCGCCCAGGGAGAGACCCAGTACTTC
CASSSGLAQGETQYF
>TRBJ2-4|TRBV11-2|17|few|.
TGTGCCAGCAGCTCAACTCCGGGATGGGAAGCCAAAAACATTCAGTACTTC
CASSSTPGWEAKNIQYF
>TRBJ2-1|TRBV9|16|few|TRBD2
TGTGCCAGCAGCGCCAGTAGTGCTAGCGGGATCGATGAGCAGTTCTTC
CASSASSASGIDEQFF
>TRBJ1-2|TRBV6-5|12|.|.
TGTGCCAGCAGTCCAGTAGTGGGTGGCTACACCTTC
CASSPVVGGYTF
>TRBJ2-2|TRBV12-3/TRBV12-4|15|.|TRBD2
TGTGCCAGCAATCCCAGCGGGGGGGCGAGCGGGGAGCTGTTTTTT
CASNPSGGASGELFF
>TRBJ2-7|TRBV27|15|many|TRBD2
TGTGCCAGCAGTTTATTACTAGCGGGCCCCTACGAGCAGTACTTC
CASSLLLAGPYEQYF
>TRBJ2-2|TRBV9|18|few|TRBD2
TGTGCCAGCAGCGTTAGGGCCGAAGCGGGGGGAGGTACCGGGGAGCTGTTTTTT
CASSVRAEAGGGTGELFF
>TRBJ1-1|TRBV7-8|16|once|TRBD1
TGTGCCAGCAGCCTAGGAGGGGGCGCGGGTCGGACTGAAGCTTTCTTT
CASSLGGGAGRTEAFF
>TRBJ1-6|TRBV18|15|.|TRBD1
TGTGCCAGCTCACCGGGACAGGGTCGCGACTCACCCCTCCACTTT
CASSPGQGRDSPLHF
>TRBJ2-3|TRBV29-1|14|.|TRBD2
TGCAGCGTTGCCAGCGGGGCTAGCACAGATACGCAGTATTTT
CSVASGASTDTQYF
>TRBJ2-7|TRBV12-3/TRBV12-4|14|.|TRBD2
TGTGCCAGCACGGGACTAGCGGCATCCTACGAGCAGTACTTC
CASTGLAASYEQYF
>TRBJ1-1|TRBV7-6|13|.|.
TGTGCCAGCAGCCAACACGGGGGGACTGAAGCTTTCTTT
CASSQHGGTEAFF
>TRBJ2-3|TRBV6-5|15|.|.
TGTGCCAGCAGTTACTCGAGGGACTCTACAGATACGCAGTATTTT
CASSYSRDSTDTQYF
>TRBJ1-2|TRBV6-5|13|.|.
TGTGCCAGCAGTTCCGGGAGTACCTATGGCTACACCTTC
CASSSGSTYGYTF
>TRBJ1-5|TRBV19|16|.|.
TGTGCCAGTAGTATTTCGGCCAGGGCCTCTAATCAGCCCCAGCATTTT
CASSISARASNQPQHF
>TRBJ2-1|TRBV9|15|few|.
TGTGCCAGCAGCGGGGGGGCCATAATAATCGATGAGCAGTTCTTC
CASSGGAIIIDEQFF
>TRBJ2-5|TRBV24-1|15|.|.
TGTGCCACCAGTGATCCATCGGGGGACCAAGAGACCCAGTACTTC
CATSDPSGDQETQYF
>TRBJ2-7|TRBV7-9|15|.|.
TGTGCCAGCAGCCTCCTCGGGACATCCAATTACGAGCAGTACTTC
CASSLLGTSNYEQYF
>TRBJ2-5|TRBV7-3|14|.|TRBD1
TGTGCCAGCAGTACGACAGGGGAGCCGGAGACCCAGTACTTC
CASSTTGEPETQYF